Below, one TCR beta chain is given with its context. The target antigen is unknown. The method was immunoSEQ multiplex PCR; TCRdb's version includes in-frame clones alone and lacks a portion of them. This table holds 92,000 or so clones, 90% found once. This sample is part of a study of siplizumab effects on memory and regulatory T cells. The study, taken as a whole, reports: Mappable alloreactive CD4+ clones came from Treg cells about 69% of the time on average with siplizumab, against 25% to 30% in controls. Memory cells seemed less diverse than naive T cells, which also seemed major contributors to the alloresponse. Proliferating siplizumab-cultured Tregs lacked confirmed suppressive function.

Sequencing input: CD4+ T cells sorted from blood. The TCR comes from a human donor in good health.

CDR3 region: CASSLRTGEETQYF. The CDR3 coding sequence is TGTGCCAGCAGCCTACGGACAGGGGAAGAGACCCAGTACTTC. This chain links TRBV14 with TRBJ2-5, with 9 bases matching TRBD1. V gave up 4 bases and J gave up 3 bases; unmatched junction bases: 3. The CDR3 contains 14 residues. Germline lookup yields CDR1 SGHDN and CDR2 FVKESK.